The present T cell receptor beta chain was sequenced within a study of blood T cell repertoires in COVID-19. This clone is a singleton in its sample. Generated by immunoSEQ multiplex PCR, the TCRdb table keeps only in-frame clones and is missing some. Here the sample spans 45,000 to 65,000 clones, about three quarters being singletons. This TCR was recovered from a man in his 70s with active or convalescent COVID-19. Source material: peripheral blood.

The CDR3 bases are TGTGCCAGTAGTATCCGTAGGGAGAGCAATCAGCCCCAGCATTTT. It encodes CASSIRRESNQPQHF. The V and J genes are TRBV19 and TRBJ1-5; D remains unclear. CDR1 is LNHDA and CDR2 is SQIVND in the germline V gene (reference sequence). Between the trimmed V and J ends, which lost 3 bases and 1 base, there was a span of 10 bases. The CDR3 loop spans 15 amino acids.